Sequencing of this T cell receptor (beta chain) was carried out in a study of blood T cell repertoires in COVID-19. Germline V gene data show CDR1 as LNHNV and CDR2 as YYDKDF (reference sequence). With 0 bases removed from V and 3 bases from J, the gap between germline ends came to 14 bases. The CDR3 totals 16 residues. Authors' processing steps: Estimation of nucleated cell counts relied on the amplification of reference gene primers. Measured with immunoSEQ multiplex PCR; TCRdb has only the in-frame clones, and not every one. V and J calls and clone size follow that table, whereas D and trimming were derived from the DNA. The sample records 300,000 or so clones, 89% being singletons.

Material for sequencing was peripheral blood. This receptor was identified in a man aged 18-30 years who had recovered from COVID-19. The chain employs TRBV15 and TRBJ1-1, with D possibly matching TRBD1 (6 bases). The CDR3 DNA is TGTGCCACCAGCAGAGATTTGGCAGGGGTGGACACTGAAGCTTTCTTT. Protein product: CATSRDLAGVDTEAFF.